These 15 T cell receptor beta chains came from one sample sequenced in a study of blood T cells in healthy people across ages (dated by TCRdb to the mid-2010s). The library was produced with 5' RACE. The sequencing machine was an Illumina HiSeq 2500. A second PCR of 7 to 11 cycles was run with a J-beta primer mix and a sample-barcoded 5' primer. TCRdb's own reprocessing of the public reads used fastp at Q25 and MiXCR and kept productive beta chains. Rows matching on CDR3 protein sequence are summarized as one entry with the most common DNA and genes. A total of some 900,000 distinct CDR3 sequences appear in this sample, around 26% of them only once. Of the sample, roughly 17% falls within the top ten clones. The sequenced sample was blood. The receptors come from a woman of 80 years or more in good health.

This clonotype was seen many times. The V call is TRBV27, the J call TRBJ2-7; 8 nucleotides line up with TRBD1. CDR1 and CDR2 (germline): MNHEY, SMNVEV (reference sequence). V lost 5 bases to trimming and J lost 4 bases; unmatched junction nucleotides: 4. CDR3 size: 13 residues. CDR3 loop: CASSKGQDYEQYF. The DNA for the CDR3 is TGTGCCAGCAGTAAGGGACAGGATTACGAGCAGTACTTC.

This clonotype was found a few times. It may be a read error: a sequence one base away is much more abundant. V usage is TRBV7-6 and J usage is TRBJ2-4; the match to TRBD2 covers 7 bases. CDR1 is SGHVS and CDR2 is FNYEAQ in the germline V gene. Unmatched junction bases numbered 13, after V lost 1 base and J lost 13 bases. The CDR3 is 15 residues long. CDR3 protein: CASSLGGGGHNEQYF. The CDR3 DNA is TGTGCCAGCAGCTTAGGGGGGGGAGGGCACAATGAGCAGTACTTC.

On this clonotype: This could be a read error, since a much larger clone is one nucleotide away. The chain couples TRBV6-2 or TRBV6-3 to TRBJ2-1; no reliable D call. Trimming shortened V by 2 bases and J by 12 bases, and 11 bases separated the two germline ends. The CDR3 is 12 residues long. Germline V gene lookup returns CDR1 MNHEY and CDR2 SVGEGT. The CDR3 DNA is TGTGCCAGCAGTTACCTTCGGAGTGGGCAGTTCTTC. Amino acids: CASSYLRSGQFF.

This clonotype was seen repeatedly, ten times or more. CDR3 bases: TGTGCCAGCAGCTTAGTGGGAGCGGGGGGATCCTACGAGCAGTACTTC. Its translation is CASSLVGAGGSYEQYF. The chain employs TRBV7-2 and TRBJ2-7, with 9 positions matching TRBD2. The CDR3 totals 16 residues. CDR1 and CDR2 from the germline V gene are SGHTA and FQGNSA. J lost 1 base, V lost 1 base, and 5 bases had no gene match.

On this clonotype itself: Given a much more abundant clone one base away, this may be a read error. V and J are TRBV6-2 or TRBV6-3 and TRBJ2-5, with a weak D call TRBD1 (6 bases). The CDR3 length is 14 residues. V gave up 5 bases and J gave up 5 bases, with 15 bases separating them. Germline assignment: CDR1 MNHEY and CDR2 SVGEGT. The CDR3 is CASSPQGSGETQYF. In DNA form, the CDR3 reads TGTGCCAGCAGTCCGCAGGGGAGTGGGGAGACCCAGTACTTC.

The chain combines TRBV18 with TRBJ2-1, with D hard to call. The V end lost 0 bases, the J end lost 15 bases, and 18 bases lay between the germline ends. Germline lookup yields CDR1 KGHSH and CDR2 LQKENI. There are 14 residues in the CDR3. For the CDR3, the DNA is TGTGCCAGCTCACCACCGGCGATCCCAATGAGCCCGTTCTTC. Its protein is CASSPPAIPMSPFF. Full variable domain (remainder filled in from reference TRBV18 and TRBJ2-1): NAGVMQNPRHLVRRRGQEARLRCSPMKGHSHVYWYRQLPEEGLKFMVYLQKENIIDESGMPKERFSAEFPKEGPSILRIQQVVRGDSAAYFCASSPPAIPMSPFFGPGTRLTVL.

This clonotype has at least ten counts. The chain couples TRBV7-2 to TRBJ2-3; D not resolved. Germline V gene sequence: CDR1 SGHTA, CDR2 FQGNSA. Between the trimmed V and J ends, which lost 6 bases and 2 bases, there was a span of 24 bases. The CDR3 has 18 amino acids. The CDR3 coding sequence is TGTGCCAGCAGGTTAACCGGTTATCTGGTGGGATACACAGATACGCAGTATTTT. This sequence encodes CASRLTGYLVGYTDTQYF.

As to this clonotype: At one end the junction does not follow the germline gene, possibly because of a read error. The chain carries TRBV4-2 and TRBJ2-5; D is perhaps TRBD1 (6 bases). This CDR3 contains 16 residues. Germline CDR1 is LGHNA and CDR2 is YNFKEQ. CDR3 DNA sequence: TGTGCCAGTAGCCAAGATGGAACAGGGAGCCAAGAGACCCAGTACTTC. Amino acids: CASSQDGTGSQETQYF.

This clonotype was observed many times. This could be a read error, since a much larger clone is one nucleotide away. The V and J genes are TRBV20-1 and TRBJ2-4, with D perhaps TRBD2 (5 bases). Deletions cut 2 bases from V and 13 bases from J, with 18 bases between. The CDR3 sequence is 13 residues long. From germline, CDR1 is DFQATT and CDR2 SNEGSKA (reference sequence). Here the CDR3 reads CSARNGSMGEQYF. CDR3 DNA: TGCAGTGCTAGAAATGGGTCGATGGGAGAGCAGTACTTC.

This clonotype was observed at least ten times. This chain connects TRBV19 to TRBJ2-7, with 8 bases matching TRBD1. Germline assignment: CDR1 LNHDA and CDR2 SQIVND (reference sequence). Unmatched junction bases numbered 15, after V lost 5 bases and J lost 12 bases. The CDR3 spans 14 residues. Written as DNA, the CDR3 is TGTGCCAGTAGTCCAAGGACAGGGATGGAAGTCATGTACTTC. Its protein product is CASSPRTGMEVMYF.

CDR3: CASSLDHGAYEQYF. In DNA form, the CDR3 reads TGCGCCAGCAGCTTGGATCATGGAGCCTACGAGCAGTACTTC. The V gene is TRBV5-1, the J gene TRBJ2-7; no clear D gene. The germline CDR1 and CDR2 sequences are SGHRS and YFSETQ. The V gene lost 0 bases and the J gene lost 2 bases, with 9 bases spanning the gap. This CDR3 region has 14 residues.

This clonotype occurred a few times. The CDR3 loop is CSAPGTGTRGNTEAFF. Here the CDR3 DNA reads TGCAGTGCTCCCGGGACAGGGACAAGAGGGAACACTGAAGCTTTCTTT. The rearrangement joins TRBV20-1 to TRBJ1-1; 9 bases are shared with TRBD1. Germline assignment: CDR1 DFQATT and CDR2 SNEGSKA (reference sequence). The V and J ends lost 5 bases and 1 base, in that order; junction bases with no gene match: 11. CDR3 length: 16 amino acids.

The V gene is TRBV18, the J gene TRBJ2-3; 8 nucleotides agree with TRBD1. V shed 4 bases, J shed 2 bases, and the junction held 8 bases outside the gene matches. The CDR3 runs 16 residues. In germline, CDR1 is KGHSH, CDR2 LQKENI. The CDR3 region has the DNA TGTGCCAGCTCACGGGCGACAGGGGCCTTCACAGATACGCAGTATTTT. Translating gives CASSRATGAFTDTQYF.

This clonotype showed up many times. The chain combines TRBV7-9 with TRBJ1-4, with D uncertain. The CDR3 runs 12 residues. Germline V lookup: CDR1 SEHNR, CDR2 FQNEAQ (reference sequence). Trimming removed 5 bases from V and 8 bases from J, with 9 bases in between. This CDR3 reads CASSPVEEKLFF. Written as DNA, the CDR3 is TGTGCCAGCAGCCCAGTTGAAGAAAAACTGTTTTTT. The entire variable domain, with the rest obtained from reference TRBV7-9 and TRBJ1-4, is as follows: DTGVSQNPRHKITKRGQNVTFRCDPISEHNRLYWYRQTLGQGPEFLTYFQNEAQLEKSRLLSDRFSAERPKGSFSTLEIQRTEQGDSAMYLCASSPVEEKLFFGSGTQLSVL.

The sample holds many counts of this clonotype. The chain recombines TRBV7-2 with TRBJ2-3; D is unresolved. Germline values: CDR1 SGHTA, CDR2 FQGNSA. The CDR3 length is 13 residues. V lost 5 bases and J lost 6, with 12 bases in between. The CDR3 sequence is CASSPSLGDTQYF. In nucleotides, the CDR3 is TGTGCCAGCAGCCCAAGCTTGGGGGATACGCAGTATTTT. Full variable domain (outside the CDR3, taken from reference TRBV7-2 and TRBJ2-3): GAGVSQSPSNKVTEKGKDVELRCDPISGHTALYWYRQSLGQGLEFLIYFQGNSAPDKSGLPSDRFSAERTGGSVSTLTIQRTQQEDSAVYLCASSPSLGDTQYFGPGTRLTVL.